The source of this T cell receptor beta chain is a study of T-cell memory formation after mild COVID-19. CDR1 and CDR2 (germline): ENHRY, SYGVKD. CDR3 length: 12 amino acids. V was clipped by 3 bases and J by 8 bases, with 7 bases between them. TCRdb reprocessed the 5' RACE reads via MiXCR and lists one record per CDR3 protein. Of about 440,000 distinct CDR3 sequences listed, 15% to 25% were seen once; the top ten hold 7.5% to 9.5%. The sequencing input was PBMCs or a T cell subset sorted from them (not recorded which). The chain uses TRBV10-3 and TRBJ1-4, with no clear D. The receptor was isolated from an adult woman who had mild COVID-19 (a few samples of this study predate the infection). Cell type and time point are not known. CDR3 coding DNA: TGTGCCATCAGTGATATGAGGGAAAAACTGTTTTTT. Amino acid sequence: CAISDMREKLFF.